A selection of T cell receptor beta chains follows, all from one sample in a study of blood T cell repertoires in COVID-19. Profiled with immunoSEQ multiplex PCR; TCRdb holds only in-frame clones, not every one. The sample contains tens of thousands of clones, about three quarters of which appear only once. Sequencing used peripheral blood. The source is a woman aged 80 or older with active or convalescent COVID-19. Each CDR3 is given with its conserved first and last residue. The order of the fields is J gene, V gene, clone size, D gene, CDR3 DNA, CDR3 protein. A D gene is named only where the DNA matches it firmly. Some rows mark clone size as missing; the rest say once, few, many or name a class of expanded clone.

TRBJ1-1 TRBV6-2/TRBV6-3 - - TGTGCCAGCAGTCCCATTGGCAGGAACACTGAAGCTTTCTTT CASSPIGRNTEAFF
TRBJ2-1 TRBV5-1 - TRBD2 TGCGCCAGCATGGGGACTAGCGGGTACAATGAGCAGTTCTTC CASMGTSGYNEQFF
TRBJ2-4 TRBV18 - TRBD2 TGTGCCAGCTCACCACCGACTAGCGGGGGGTCCTTAGCCAAAAACATTCAGTACTTC CASSPPTSGGSLAKNIQYF
TRBJ1-4 TRBV7-3 - - TGTGCCAGCAGCCCCGGCCTTGACAGTAATGAAAAACTGTTTTTT CASSPGLDSNEKLFF
TRBJ2-5 TRBV19 - - TGTGCCAGTAGTCCACGGCGTGGTTTTGAGGACCAGTACTTC CASSPRRGFEDQYF
TRBJ1-1 TRBV7-9 few - TGTGCCAGCAGCTTAGCGAAAGGAGTCAGGGTGCTTACTGAAGCTTTCTTT CASSLAKGVRVLTEAFF
TRBJ2-5 TRBV5-1 - TRBD1 TGCGCCAGCACAGCCGGACAGGGGGGAGAGACCCAGTACTTC CASTAGQGGETQYF
TRBJ2-7 TRBV5-1 - TRBD2 TGCGCCAGCAGCCTCGGACTAGCGGGGGACTACGAGCAGTACTTC CASSLGLAGDYEQYF
TRBJ1-2 TRBV10-3 once - TGTGCCACAAGGGGCAGCCACATAGGCTACACCTTC CATRGSHIGYTF
TRBJ1-6 TRBV7-9 - - TGTGCCAGCAGCCCAGGGGATTCACCCCTCCACTTT CASSPGDSPLHF
TRBJ1-6 TRBV6-5 - - TGTGCCAGCAGTTACGGGGAGAGGCTTTCACCCCTCCACTTT CASSYGERLSPLHF
TRBJ2-7 TRBV5-5 - - TGTGCCAGCAGCTTGCGGCTGACTCCCTACGAGCAGTACTTC CASSLRLTPYEQYF
TRBJ1-1 TRBV27 - - TGTGCCAGCAGTTTTCAGGGTAGGGACACTGAAGCTTTCTTT CASSFQGRDTEAFF
TRBJ1-1 TRBV6-6 - - TGTGCCAGCAGTTCCAGGGTGGTGAACACTGAAGCTTTCTTT CASSSRVVNTEAFF
TRBJ1-1 TRBV6-5 - - TGTGCCAGCGGTCGAGGGGGAGAAACTGAAGCTTTCTTT CASGRGGETEAFF
TRBJ1-1 TRBV7-9 - TRBD1 TGTGCCAGCAGCTTAGAAGGGACAGGGGGAGCTTTCTTT CASSLEGTGGAFF
TRBJ2-3 TRBV2 once - TGTGCCAGCACAAAGGAGGTGGATACGCAGTATTTT CASTKEVDTQYF
TRBJ2-5 TRBV11-2 - - TGTGCCAGCAGCCGTGTGGGGGGCCAAGAGACCCAGTACTTC CASSRVGGQETQYF
TRBJ1-1 TRBV5-5 - - TGTGCCAGCAGCTTGGATATGGGGGGGACTGAAGCTTTCTTT CASSLDMGGTEAFF
TRBJ1-3 TRBV6-5 - TRBD1 TGTGCCAGCCGACGGGGACAGCTCTCTGGAAACACCATATATTTT CASRRGQLSGNTIYF
TRBJ2-2 TRBV28 - - TGTGCCAGCAGTTTTCGCAGGTACACCGGGGAGCTGTTTTTT CASSFRRYTGELFF
TRBJ2-7 TRBV7-2 - TRBD1 TGTGCCAGCAGCCTCGACAGGGACGGAAGCTACGAGCAGTACTTC CASSLDRDGSYEQYF
TRBJ2-3 TRBV29-1 - TRBD2 TGCAGCGTTGAAATCGGCCTAGCGGCTCGCGGGGGAGATACGCAGTATTTT CSVEIGLAARGGDTQYF
TRBJ1-2 TRBV25-1 - - TGTGCCAGCAGGGAATCTTCGAGATCTTATGGCTACACCTTC CASRESSRSYGYTF
TRBJ1-6 TRBV6-5 - - TGTGCCAGCAGTTACGCGAATTCACCCCTCCACTTT CASSYANSPLHF
TRBJ2-1 TRBV7-2 - - TGTGCCAGCACCCCAGGGTACAGGGCAAATGAGCAGTTCTTC CASTPGYRANEQFF
TRBJ2-7 TRBV29-1 - TRBD2 TGCAGCGTTTGGGAGGGGCCCTACGAGCAGTACTTC CSVWEGPYEQYF
TRBJ2-3 TRBV7-2 - - TGTGCCAGCAGCGGGGACAAGGGCCTGTCTAGCACAGATACGCAGTATTTT CASSGDKGLSSTDTQYF
TRBJ1-3 TRBV29-1 few - TGCAGCGTTGGCAGTTTGGACACCATATATTTT CSVGSLDTIYF
TRBJ1-1 TRBV7-9 - TRBD1 TGTGCCAGCACCCCCGGACAGGGGGCTTTCACTGAAGCTTTCTTT CASTPGQGAFTEAFF
TRBJ2-7 TRBV28 - - TGTGCCAGCAGCTATCAGGGAACCTACGAGCAGTACTTC CASSYQGTYEQYF
TRBJ1-5 TRBV27 - - TGTGCCAGCAGTTTAGCCGGGGGGAGCAATCAGCCCCAGCATTTT CASSLAGGSNQPQHF
TRBJ2-6 TRBV27 once TRBD2 TGTGCCAGCAGTGAACGCCGACTAGCGGGGGGCAATTTACCCTCTGGGGCCAACGTCCTGACTTTC CASSERRLAGGNLPSGANVLTF
TRBJ1-5 TRBV2 - - TGTGCCAGCATGGGGGCAGGTAATCAGCCCCAGCATTTT CASMGAGNQPQHF
TRBJ2-2 TRBV12-5 - - TGTGCTAGTGGTCCACCGAACCAGGTCCCCGGGGAGCTGTTTTTT CASGPPNQVPGELFF